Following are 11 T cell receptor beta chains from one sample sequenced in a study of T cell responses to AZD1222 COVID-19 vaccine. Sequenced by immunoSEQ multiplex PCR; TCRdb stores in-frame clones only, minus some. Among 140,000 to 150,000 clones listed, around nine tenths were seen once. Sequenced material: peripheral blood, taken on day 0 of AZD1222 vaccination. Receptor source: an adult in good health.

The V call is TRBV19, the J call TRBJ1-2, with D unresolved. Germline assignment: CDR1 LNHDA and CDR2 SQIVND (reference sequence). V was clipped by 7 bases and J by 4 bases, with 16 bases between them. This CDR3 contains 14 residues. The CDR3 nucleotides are TGTGCCAGTACCCTCTCCCACGTCAGCTATGGCTACACCTTC. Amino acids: CASTLSHVSYGYTF.

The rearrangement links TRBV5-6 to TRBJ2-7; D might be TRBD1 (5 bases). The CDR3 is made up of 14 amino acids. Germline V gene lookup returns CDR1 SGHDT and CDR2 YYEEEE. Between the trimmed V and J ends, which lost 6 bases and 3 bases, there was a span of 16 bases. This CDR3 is CASNNRGSSYEQYF. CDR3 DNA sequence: TGTGCCAGCAACAATAGGGGTTCCAGCTACGAGCAGTACTTC.

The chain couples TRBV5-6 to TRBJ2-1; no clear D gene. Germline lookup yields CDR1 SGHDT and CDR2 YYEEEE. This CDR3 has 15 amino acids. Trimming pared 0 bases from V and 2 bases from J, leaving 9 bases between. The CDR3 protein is CASSLDTLTYNEQFF. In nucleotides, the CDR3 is TGTGCCAGCAGCTTGGACACACTAACCTACAATGAGCAGTTCTTC.

The CDR3 coding sequence is TGTGCCAGTGTAAAGGAACTTTCGACCCCCACCGGGGAGCTGTTTTTT. As protein: CASVKELSTPTGELFF. This chain joins TRBV19 and TRBJ2-2; D remains ambiguous. From germline, CDR1 is LNHDA and CDR2 SQIVND (reference sequence). The CDR3 covers 16 residues. V lost 8 bases to trimming and J lost 4 bases, with 20 bases between them. The complete variable domain, with remaining parts taken from reference TRBV19 and TRBJ2-2, reads DGGITQSPKYLFRKEGQNVTLSCEQNLNHDAMYWYRQDPGQGLRLIYYSQIVNDFQKGDIAEGYSVSREKKESFPLTVTSAQKNPTAFYLCASVKELSTPTGELFFGEGSRLTVL.

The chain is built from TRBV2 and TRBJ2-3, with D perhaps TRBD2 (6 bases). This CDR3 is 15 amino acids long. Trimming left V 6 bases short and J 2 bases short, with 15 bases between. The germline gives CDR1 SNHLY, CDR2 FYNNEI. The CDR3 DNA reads TGTGCCAGCAGACCCTTTGGACTATACACAGATACGCAGTATTTT. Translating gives CASRPFGLYTDTQYF.

The CDR3 is CASSTDWNNEQFF. Written as DNA, the CDR3 is TGTGCCAGCAGTACGGACTGGAATAATGAGCAGTTCTTC. The genes are TRBV28 and TRBJ2-1; D may be TRBD2 (5 bases). V was cut by 5 bases and J by 7 bases, with 12 bases left in between. This CDR3 has 13 residues. Germline V lookup: CDR1 MDHEN, CDR2 SYDVKM.

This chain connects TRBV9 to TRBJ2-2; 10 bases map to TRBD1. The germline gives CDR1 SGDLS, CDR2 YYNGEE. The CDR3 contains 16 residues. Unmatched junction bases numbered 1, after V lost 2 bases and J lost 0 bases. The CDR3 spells CASSVGQGANTGELFF. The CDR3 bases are TGTGCCAGCAGCGTCGGACAGGGGGCGAACACCGGGGAGCTGTTTTTT.

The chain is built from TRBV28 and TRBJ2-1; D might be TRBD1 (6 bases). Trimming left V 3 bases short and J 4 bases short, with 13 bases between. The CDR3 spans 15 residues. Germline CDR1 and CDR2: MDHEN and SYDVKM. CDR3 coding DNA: TGTGCCAGCAGTTTTATGCAGGGGCGATACAATGAGCAGTTCTTC. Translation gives CASSFMQGRYNEQFF.

CDR3 region: CASSNHGVRANVLTF. DNA of the CDR3: TGTGCCAGCAGCAACCACGGGGTTAGGGCCAACGTCCTGACTTTC. The chain joins TRBV14 to TRBJ2-6; D possibly corresponds to TRBD2 (5 bases). Per germline, CDR1 SGHDN and CDR2 FVKESK. The CDR3 is 15 residues long. Between the trimmed V and J ends, which lost 5 bases and 5 bases, there was a span of 13 bases.

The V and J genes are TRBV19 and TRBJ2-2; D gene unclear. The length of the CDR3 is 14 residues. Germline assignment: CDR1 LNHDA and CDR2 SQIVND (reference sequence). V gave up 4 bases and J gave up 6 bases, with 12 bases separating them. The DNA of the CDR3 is TGTGCCAGTAGTACGGCTCGGAATCCCGGGGAGCTGTTTTTT. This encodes CASSTARNPGELFF.

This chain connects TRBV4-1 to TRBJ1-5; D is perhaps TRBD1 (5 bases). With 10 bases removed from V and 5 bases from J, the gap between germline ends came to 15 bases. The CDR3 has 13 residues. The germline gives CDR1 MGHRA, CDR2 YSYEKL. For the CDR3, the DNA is TGCGCCAACCCGGGACCGGGAGATCAGCCCCAGCATTTT. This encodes CANPGPGDQPQHF.